These T cell receptor beta chains were read from a single sample in a study of cytomegalovirus exposure and HLA in healthy donors. Only in-frame clones appear in the TCRdb table, and some are missing; sequencing was by immunoSEQ multiplex PCR. The table has approximately 160,000 clones, around 80% seen once. The sequenced sample consisted of PBMCs. These receptors all stem from a woman in her forties or fifties in good health and CMV-seropositive. Each CDR3 is given with its conserved first and last residue. D genes are given only for firm matches. Size tells how often a clone was seen (once, few, many) or the class of an expanded clone, and some rows leave it out.

j_gene	v_gene	d_gene	abundance	CDR3aa	CDR3nt
TRBJ1-2	TRBV12-5	TRBD1	-	CASGLRLSRGQGSYGYTF	TGTGCTAGTGGTTTGAGACTATCGAGAGGACAGGGAAGCTATGGCTACACCTTC
TRBJ1-2	TRBV19	-	-	CASSTPRGAYGYTF	TGTGCCAGTAGTACCCCCCGGGGTGCCTATGGCTACACCTTC
TRBJ2-5	TRBV4-3	TRBD2	-	CASSQTASGMVQETQYF	TGCGCCAGCAGCCAGACGGCTAGCGGGATGGTCCAAGAGACCCAGTACTTC
TRBJ2-5	TRBV28	TRBD2	-	CAISLAGAETQYF	TGTGCCATATCCCTAGCGGGAGCAGAGACCCAGTACTTC
TRBJ2-4	TRBV6-5	TRBD2	-	CASSYSGDLKNIQYF	TGTGCCAGCAGTTACAGCGGGGACCTCAAAAACATTCAGTACTTC
TRBJ1-1	TRBV6-6	TRBD1	-	CASSYNIRDRSEAFF	TGTGCCAGCAGTTACAATATTAGGGACAGAAGTGAAGCTTTCTTT
TRBJ2-7	TRBV7-9	TRBD2	-	CASSLFVSGAAYEQYF	TGTGCCAGCAGCTTATTCGTTAGCGGGGCTGCCTACGAGCAGTACTTC
TRBJ2-1	TRBV10-3	TRBD2	-	CAISEWGEGGNEQFF	TGTGCCATCAGTGAGTGGGGGGAGGGCGGAAATGAGCAGTTCTTC
TRBJ2-5	TRBV9	-	-	CASSGRIEGVTQYF	TGTGCCAGCAGCGGTCGAATAGAGGGAGTGACCCAGTACTTC
TRBJ2-7	TRBV18	TRBD1	-	CASSPTTGIGYEQYF	TGTGCCAGCTCACCTACGACAGGGATAGGATACGAGCAGTACTTC
TRBJ2-3	TRBV5-4	TRBD2	-	CASSLSRGRARDTQYF	TGTGCCAGCAGCTTGTCTCGCGGGAGGGCCAGAGATACGCAGTATTTT
TRBJ2-5	TRBV5-6	TRBD2	-	CASSLISAPNLGEGETQYF	TGTGCCAGCAGCTTAATTTCGGCCCCCAATTTGGGGGAGGGAGAGACCCAGTACTTC
TRBJ1-2	TRBV19	TRBD1	-	CASSTTRQGYGYTF	TGTGCCAGTAGTACGACGCGACAGGGCTATGGCTACACCTTC
TRBJ1-1	TRBV4-1	-	few	CASSQGSMNTEAFF	TGCGCCAGCAGCCAAGGCAGTATGAACACTGAAGCTTTCTTT
TRBJ1-1	TRBV5-1	-	-	CASNTGKGNTEAFF	TGCGCCAGCAATACAGGGAAAGGGAACACTGAAGCTTTCTTT
TRBJ2-5	TRBV4-1	-	-	CASSQGWGPWETQYF	TGCGCCAGCAGCCAAGGGTGGGGGCCATGGGAGACCCAGTACTTC
TRBJ1-2	TRBV29-1	TRBD1	-	CSVQQGSIYGYTF	TGCAGCGTTCAACAGGGGTCAATCTATGGCTACACCTTC
TRBJ2-1	TRBV20-1	-	-	CSVKRDEQFF	TGCAGTGTTAAGCGGGATGAGCAGTTCTTC
TRBJ2-3	TRBV28	TRBD2	-	CASSLSPLRTSGRAGDTQYF	TGTGCCAGCAGTTTAAGCCCCCTTCGGACTAGCGGGAGGGCTGGAGATACGCAGTATTTT
TRBJ1-2	TRBV14	-	-	CASSRVGVYGYTF	TGTGCCAGCAGCCGCGTCGGTGTCTATGGCTACACCTTC
TRBJ2-7	TRBV7-6	TRBD1	-	CASSLGGGQGSPYEQYF	TGTGCCAGCAGCTTAGGGGGAGGACAGGGGAGTCCCTACGAGCAGTACTTC
TRBJ2-1	TRBV5-4	TRBD1	-	CASSLGTGGRGNEQFF	TGTGCCAGCAGCTTGGGGACAGGGGGAAGGGGCAATGAGCAGTTCTTC
TRBJ1-5	TRBV28	TRBD1	-	CASSEIGTGENQPQHF	TGTGCCAGCAGTGAAATCGGGACAGGGGAAAATCAGCCCCAGCATTTT